This entry is about one T cell receptor beta chain. The source of the sample is a study of glioma-infiltrating T cells after dendritic cell vaccination. The method was immunoSEQ multiplex PCR; TCRdb's version includes in-frame clones alone and lacks a portion of them. The table has 85,000 to 110,000 clones, 80% to 90% seen once; the top ten hold approximately 12%. The CDR3 totals 14 residues. V trimming: 5 bases; J trimming: 9 bases; junction bases outside the gene matches: 8. Germline loops: CDR1 MNHEY, CDR2 SMNVEV (reference sequence). Isocitrate dehydrogenase mutation was absent in all glioblastoma patients.

The sample here was blood, taken before dendritic cell vaccination. V gene TRBV27 combines with J gene TRBJ2-3; TRBD2 matches 10 bases. The clonotype was recovered from a human donor with glioblastoma. The CDR3 DNA reads TGTGCCAGCAGTCCCTTGGGACTAGCGACCACGCAGTATTTT. This codes for CASSPLGLATTQYF.